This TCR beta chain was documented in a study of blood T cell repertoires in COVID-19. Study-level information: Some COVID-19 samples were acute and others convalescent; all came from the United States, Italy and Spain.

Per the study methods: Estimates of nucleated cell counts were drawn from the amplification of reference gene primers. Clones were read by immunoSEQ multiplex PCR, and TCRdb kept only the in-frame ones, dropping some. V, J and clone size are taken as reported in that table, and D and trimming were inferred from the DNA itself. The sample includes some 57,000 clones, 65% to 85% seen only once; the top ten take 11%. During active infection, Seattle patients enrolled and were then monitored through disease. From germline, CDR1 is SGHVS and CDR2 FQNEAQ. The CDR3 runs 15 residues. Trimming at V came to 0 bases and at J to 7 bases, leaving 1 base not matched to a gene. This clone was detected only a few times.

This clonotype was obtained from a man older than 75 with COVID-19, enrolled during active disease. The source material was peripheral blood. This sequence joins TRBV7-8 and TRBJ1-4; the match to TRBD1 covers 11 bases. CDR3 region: CASSLAGTGGEKLFF. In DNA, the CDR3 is TGTGCCAGCAGCTTAGCGGGGACAGGGGGTGAAAAACTGTTTTTT.